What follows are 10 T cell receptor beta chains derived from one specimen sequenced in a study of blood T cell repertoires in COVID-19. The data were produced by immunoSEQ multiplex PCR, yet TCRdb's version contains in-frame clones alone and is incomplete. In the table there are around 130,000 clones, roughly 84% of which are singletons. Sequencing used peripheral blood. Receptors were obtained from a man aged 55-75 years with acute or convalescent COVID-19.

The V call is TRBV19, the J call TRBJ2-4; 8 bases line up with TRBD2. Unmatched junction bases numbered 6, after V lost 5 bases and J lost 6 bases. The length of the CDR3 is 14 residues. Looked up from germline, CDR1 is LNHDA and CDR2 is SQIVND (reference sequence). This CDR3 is CASSFGLAPNIQYF. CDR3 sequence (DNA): TGTGCCAGTAGTTTCGGACTAGCTCCAAACATTCAGTACTTC.

Here the CDR3 reads CASSQSGGMRTQYF. CDR3 coding DNA: TGTGCCAGCAGCCAATCCGGAGGGATGCGGACCCAGTACTTC. V gene TRBV4-2 combines with J gene TRBJ2-5; a possible D gene is TRBD2 (6 bases). V lost 2 bases and J 7 bases, leaving 14 bases between the germline ends. The germline CDR1 and CDR2 sequences are LGHNA and YNFKEQ. The CDR3 is 14 residues long.

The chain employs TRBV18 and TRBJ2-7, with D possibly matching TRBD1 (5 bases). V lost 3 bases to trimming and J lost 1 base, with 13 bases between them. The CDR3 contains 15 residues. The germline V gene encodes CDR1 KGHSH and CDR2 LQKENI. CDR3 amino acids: CASSPSRTPSYEQYF. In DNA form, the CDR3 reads TGTGCCAGCTCACCGTCCAGGACACCGTCCTACGAGCAGTACTTC.

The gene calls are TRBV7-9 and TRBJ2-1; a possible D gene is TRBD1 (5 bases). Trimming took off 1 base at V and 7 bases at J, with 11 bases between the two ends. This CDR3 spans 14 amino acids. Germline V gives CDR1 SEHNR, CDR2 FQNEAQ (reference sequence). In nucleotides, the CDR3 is TGTGCCAGCAGCTTAGAAGGGGCTGTGAATGAGCAGTTCTTC. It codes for CASSLEGAVNEQFF.

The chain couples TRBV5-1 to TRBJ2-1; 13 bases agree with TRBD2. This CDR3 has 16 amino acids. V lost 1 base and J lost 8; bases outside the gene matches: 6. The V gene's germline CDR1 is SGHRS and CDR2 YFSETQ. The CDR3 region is CASSLRTSGSWDEQFF. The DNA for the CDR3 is TGCGCCAGCAGCTTGAGGACTAGCGGGAGTTGGGATGAGCAGTTCTTC.

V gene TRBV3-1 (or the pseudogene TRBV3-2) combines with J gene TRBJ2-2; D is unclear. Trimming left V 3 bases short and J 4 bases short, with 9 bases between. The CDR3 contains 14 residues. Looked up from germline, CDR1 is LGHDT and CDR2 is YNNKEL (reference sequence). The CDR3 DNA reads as TGTGCCAGCAGCCATGCCCCGGGCACCGGGGAGCTGTTTTTT. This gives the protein CASSHAPGTGELFF.

This CDR3 reads CASSEGLAGVGGTQYF. The CDR3 DNA reads as TGTGCCAGCAGTGAAGGACTAGCGGGAGTTGGGGGGACCCAGTACTTC. The chain couples TRBV6-1 to TRBJ2-5, with 12 bases fitting TRBD2. V trimming: 1 base; J trimming: 7 bases; junction bases outside the gene matches: 7. This CDR3 comprises 16 residues. Germline V gene lookup returns CDR1 MNHNS and CDR2 SASEGT.

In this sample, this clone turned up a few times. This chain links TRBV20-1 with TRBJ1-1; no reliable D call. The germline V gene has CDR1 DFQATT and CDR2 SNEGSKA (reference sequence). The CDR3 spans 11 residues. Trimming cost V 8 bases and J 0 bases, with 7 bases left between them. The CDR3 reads CSLNMNTEAFF. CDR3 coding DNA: TGCAGTTTGAACATGAACACTGAAGCTTTCTTT.

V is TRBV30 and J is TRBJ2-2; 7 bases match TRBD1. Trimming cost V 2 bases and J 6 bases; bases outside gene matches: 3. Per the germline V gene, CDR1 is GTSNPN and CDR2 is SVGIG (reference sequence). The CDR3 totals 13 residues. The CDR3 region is CAWSPDRAGELFF. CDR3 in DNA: TGTGCCTGGAGTCCAGACAGGGCCGGGGAGCTGTTTTTT.

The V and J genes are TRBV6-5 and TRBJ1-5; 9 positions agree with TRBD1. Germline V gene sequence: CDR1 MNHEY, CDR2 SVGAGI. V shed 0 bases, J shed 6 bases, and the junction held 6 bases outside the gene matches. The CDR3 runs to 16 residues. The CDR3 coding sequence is TGTGCCAGCAGTTACTCGCCACAGGGGGCTATTCAGCCCCAGCATTTT. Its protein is CASSYSPQGAIQPQHF.